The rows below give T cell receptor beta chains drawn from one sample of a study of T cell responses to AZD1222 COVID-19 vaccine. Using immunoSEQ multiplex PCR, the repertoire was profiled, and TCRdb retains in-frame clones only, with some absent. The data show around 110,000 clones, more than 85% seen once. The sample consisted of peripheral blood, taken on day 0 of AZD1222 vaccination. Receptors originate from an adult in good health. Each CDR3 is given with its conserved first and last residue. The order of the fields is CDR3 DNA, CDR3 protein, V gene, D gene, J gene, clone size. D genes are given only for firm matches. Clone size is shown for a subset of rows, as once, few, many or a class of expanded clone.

cdr3_nt: TGCGCCAGCAGCCCCGGGACAGTTTCTCAAGAGACCCAGTACTTC; cdr3_aa: CASSPGTVSQETQYF; v_call: TRBV10-1; d_call: TRBD1; j_call: TRBJ2-5; clone_size: once
cdr3_nt: TGCAGTGCTAGTCATGGAGCGGGAGGGCAAGAGACCCAGTACTTC; cdr3_aa: CSASHGAGGQETQYF; v_call: TRBV20-1; d_call: TRBD2; j_call: TRBJ2-5; clone_size: few
cdr3_nt: TGTGCCAGCAGTTACTCAGGAGGGGGCCACTATGGCTACACCTTC; cdr3_aa: CASSYSGGGHYGYTF; v_call: TRBV6-5; d_call: TRBD1; j_call: TRBJ1-2; clone_size: -
cdr3_nt: TGTGCCAGCAGACGGACAGGCTCCTACAATGAGCAGTTCTTC; cdr3_aa: CASRRTGSYNEQFF; v_call: TRBV28; d_call: TRBD1; j_call: TRBJ2-1; clone_size: -
cdr3_nt: TGTGCCAGCTCACCTATGGACTGGGGAGGAGATACGCAGTATTTT; cdr3_aa: CASSPMDWGGDTQYF; v_call: TRBV18; d_call: -; j_call: TRBJ2-3; clone_size: -
cdr3_nt: TGTGCCAGCTCACCGGGACGGAATAACTATGGCTACACCTTC; cdr3_aa: CASSPGRNNYGYTF; v_call: TRBV18; d_call: -; j_call: TRBJ1-2; clone_size: -
cdr3_nt: TGTGCCAGCAGTTTAACCGGAATCTCTATTGGCTACACCTTC; cdr3_aa: CASSLTGISIGYTF; v_call: TRBV27; d_call: -; j_call: TRBJ1-2; clone_size: few
cdr3_nt: TGTGCCAGCAGTTACGGACAGGTAAGCGGCTACACCTTC; cdr3_aa: CASSYGQVSGYTF; v_call: TRBV6-2/TRBV6-3; d_call: TRBD1; j_call: TRBJ1-2; clone_size: few
cdr3_nt: TGCGCCAGCAGCCAAGGAGAAGGACACCCCTATGGCTACACCTTC; cdr3_aa: CASSQGEGHPYGYTF; v_call: TRBV4-1; d_call: -; j_call: TRBJ1-2; clone_size: -
cdr3_nt: TGTGCCAGCAGCTTATCACGAGCGGGAGTCTACGAGCAGTACTTC; cdr3_aa: CASSLSRAGVYEQYF; v_call: TRBV7-8; d_call: TRBD2; j_call: TRBJ2-7; clone_size: once
cdr3_nt: TGTGCCAGCAGCTCACCCCAGGACAGATATAATTCACCCCTCCACTTT; cdr3_aa: CASSSPQDRYNSPLHF; v_call: TRBV7-9; d_call: -; j_call: TRBJ1-6; clone_size: -
cdr3_nt: TGTGCCAGCAGCAACAGGGGCTGGACCCAGTACTTC; cdr3_aa: CASSNRGWTQYF; v_call: TRBV5-4; d_call: TRBD1; j_call: TRBJ2-5; clone_size: -
cdr3_nt: TGTGCCAGCAGCATAAGCCCGGGACTAGCCGCGGGTGAGCAGTTCTTC; cdr3_aa: CASSISPGLAAGEQFF; v_call: TRBV9; d_call: TRBD2; j_call: TRBJ2-1; clone_size: -
cdr3_nt: TGTGCCAGCAGTTTTGGGGATTGGTCCTACGAGCAGTACTTC; cdr3_aa: CASSFGDWSYEQYF; v_call: TRBV27; d_call: -; j_call: TRBJ2-7; clone_size: -
cdr3_nt: TGTGCCACCAGCAGAGTCCTGAGACGGGACACCGGGGAGCTGTTTTTT; cdr3_aa: CATSRVLRRDTGELFF; v_call: TRBV15; d_call: -; j_call: TRBJ2-2; clone_size: -
cdr3_nt: TGCGCCAGCAGCCAAGATCGAGGGCAGGGGATTTATGAGCAGTTCTTC; cdr3_aa: CASSQDRGQGIYEQFF; v_call: TRBV4-1; d_call: -; j_call: TRBJ2-1; clone_size: -
cdr3_nt: TGCGCCAGCAGCTTGGTGCCCACCATATATTTT; cdr3_aa: CASSLVPTIYF; v_call: TRBV5-1; d_call: -; j_call: TRBJ1-3; clone_size: -
cdr3_nt: TGCGCCAGCAAGATCACAGGGGTAGGGAATGAGCAGTTCTTC; cdr3_aa: CASKITGVGNEQFF; v_call: TRBV10-2; d_call: TRBD1; j_call: TRBJ2-1; clone_size: -
cdr3_nt: TGTGCCAGCAGTGACTTTGGGGGCTCAGATACGCAGTATTTT; cdr3_aa: CASSDFGGSDTQYF; v_call: TRBV6-4; d_call: -; j_call: TRBJ2-3; clone_size: once
cdr3_nt: TGTGCCAGTAGTATCTACCCCGGCACACACAGGGGCCTTATGAACACTGAAGCTTTCTTT; cdr3_aa: CASSIYPGTHRGLMNTEAFF; v_call: TRBV19; d_call: TRBD1; j_call: TRBJ1-1; clone_size: -
cdr3_nt: TGTGCCAGCAGCTTACAGGGCAGGGACACTGAAGCTTTCTTT; cdr3_aa: CASSLQGRDTEAFF; v_call: TRBV7-3; d_call: -; j_call: TRBJ1-1; clone_size: once
cdr3_nt: TGTGCCACCAGCAGAGATTTAAGTAGCAATCAGCCCCAGCATTTT; cdr3_aa: CATSRDLSSNQPQHF; v_call: TRBV15; d_call: -; j_call: TRBJ1-5; clone_size: -
cdr3_nt: TGTGCCAGCAGCTCTGGACTAGCGGACAATGAGCAGTTCTTC; cdr3_aa: CASSSGLADNEQFF; v_call: TRBV5-4; d_call: TRBD2; j_call: TRBJ2-1; clone_size: -
cdr3_nt: TGTGCCATCAGTGATACCGGGATTGCCTACGAGCAGTACTTC; cdr3_aa: CAISDTGIAYEQYF; v_call: TRBV10-3; d_call: -; j_call: TRBJ2-7; clone_size: -
cdr3_nt: TGTGCCATCAGCGGAACAGGAAACTATGGCTACACCTTC; cdr3_aa: CAISGTGNYGYTF; v_call: TRBV10-3; d_call: -; j_call: TRBJ1-2; clone_size: -
cdr3_nt: TGTGCCAGCCGAGAATATCCGAACACCGGGGAGCTGTTTTTT; cdr3_aa: CASREYPNTGELFF; v_call: TRBV6-5; d_call: -; j_call: TRBJ2-2; clone_size: -
cdr3_nt: TGTGCCACCAAGGGGGGCGACCCTTACCATCAGCCCCAGCATTTT; cdr3_aa: CATKGGDPYHQPQHF; v_call: TRBV24-1; d_call: -; j_call: TRBJ1-5; clone_size: -
cdr3_nt: TGTGCCAGCAGCTTAGCGCAATCGACAGGGGGCTTATATCAGCCCCAGCATTTT; cdr3_aa: CASSLAQSTGGLYQPQHF; v_call: TRBV7-8; d_call: TRBD1; j_call: TRBJ1-5; clone_size: -
cdr3_nt: TGTGCCAGCAGTAATCTTCAGGGGACGAACACTGAAGCTTTCTTT; cdr3_aa: CASSNLQGTNTEAFF; v_call: TRBV28; d_call: -; j_call: TRBJ1-1; clone_size: -